One sample yielded the 21 T cell receptor beta chains listed below, sequenced in a study of T cell repertoires in cytomegalovirus infection. TCRdb redid the calling of the reads with MiXCR, one entry per CDR3 protein. The sample includes some 900,000 distinct CDR3 sequences, approximately 32% of them seen just once. These receptors' antigens are unknown. The specimen was cultured CD8+ T cells from PBMCs, collected from culture after CMV antigen stimulation. These receptors came from a human donor in good health (CMV status not recorded). Some clones in this sample may be carry-over from other donors' samples.

This clonotype has a handful of counts. This chain uses TRBV6-5 with TRBJ2-7, with 11 bases aligning to TRBD2. Trimming removed 6 bases from V and 4 bases from J; junction bases left unmatched: 8. CDR1 is MNHEY and CDR2 is SVGAGI in the germline V gene. CDR3 length: 15 residues. The CDR3 DNA reads as TGTGCCAGCAGCCCTACTAGCGGGGGAGCGTACGAGCAGTACTTC. Its translation: CASSPTSGGAYEQYF.

This clonotype was counted only a few times. The chain combines TRBV6-5 with TRBJ1-5; D call uncertain. Germline V gene sequence: CDR1 MNHEY, CDR2 SVGAGI. Trimming removed 6 bases at V and 9 bases at J, with 15 bases between. There are 13 residues in the CDR3. CDR3 amino acids: CASSLSLRSPQHF. The CDR3 DNA follows: TGTGCCAGCAGCCTAAGCCTCCGTTCGCCCCAGCATTTT.

The rearrangement joins TRBV29-1 to TRBJ1-2, with 10 bases matching TRBD1. The V gene's germline CDR1 is SQVTM and CDR2 ANQGSEA. This CDR3 is 16 amino acids long. V lost 7 bases to trimming and J lost 8 bases; unmatched junction nucleotides: 19. CDR3 region: CSALDRGQGLSMGYTF. The DNA for the CDR3 is TGCAGCGCACTCGACAGGGGGCAAGGGCTTTCTATGGGCTACACCTTC.

This clonotype was picked up a small number of times. The V call is TRBV6-6, the J call TRBJ1-1, with TRBD1 matching 10 bases. CDR1 and CDR2 from the germline V gene are MNHNY and SVGAGI (reference sequence). CDR3 length: 15 residues. With V trimmed by 6 bases and J by 2 bases, 6 bases remained unmatched. The CDR3 bases are TGTGCCAGCAGCGGACAGGGGGTGGTAAACACTGAAGCTTTCTTT. Translation: CASSGQGVVNTEAFF.

Turning to this clonotype: Relative to the germline gene, one junction end is altered; a read error may explain this. The chain employs TRBV4-2 and TRBJ1-6; D is unclear. The CDR3 loop spans 16 amino acids. The germline gives CDR1 LGHNA, CDR2 YNFKEQ. The CDR3 is CTSSQDESQALSPLHF. The CDR3 bases are TGTACCAGCAGCCAAGATGAAAGCCAGGCCTTATCGCCCCTCCACTTT.

This chain uses TRBV19 with TRBJ1-1; D is undetermined. V was pared by 10 bases and J by 0 bases, with 15 bases between. There are 14 residues in the CDR3. Germline assignment: CDR1 LNHDA and CDR2 SQIVND (reference sequence). The CDR3 sequence: CATRTGPLNTEAFF. The CDR3 nucleotides read TGTGCCACCCGGACGGGCCCTTTGAACACTGAAGCTTTCTTT.

The V and J genes are TRBV13 and TRBJ1-4; the D gene is possibly TRBD1 (6 bases). The CDR3 runs to 13 residues. V gave up 1 base and J gave up 8 bases, with 8 bases separating them. The germline V gene encodes CDR1 PRHDT and CDR2 FYEKMQ (reference sequence). The CDR3 DNA reads as TGTGCCAGCAGCTTAGAGGGGGACGAAAAACTGTTTTTT. It translates to CASSLEGDEKLFF.

This sequence joins TRBV4-1 and TRBJ2-1; no firm D call. The CDR3 extends over 15 amino acids. Trimming removed 2 bases from V and 2 bases from J, with 10 bases in between. The germline gives CDR1 MGHRA, CDR2 YSYEKL. This chain's CDR3 is CASSQMTAPYNEQFF. The CDR3 coding sequence is TGCGCCAGCAGCCAAATGACCGCCCCCTACAATGAGCAGTTCTTC.

The chain recombines TRBV6-6 with TRBJ1-2; 9 nucleotides line up with TRBD1. The CDR3 contains 16 residues. Germline lookup yields CDR1 MNHNY and CDR2 SVGAGI (reference sequence). Unmatched junction bases numbered 13, after V lost 5 bases and J lost 6 bases. The CDR3 DNA follows: TGTGCCAGCAGTGCTCGGACAGGGGATTATGGTGATGGCTACACCTTC. It encodes CASSARTGDYGDGYTF.

This clonotype occurred once. Being one base from a much bigger clone, this may be a read error. This chain links TRBV7-2 with TRBJ1-6, with 9 positions matching TRBD1. Germline CDR1 and CDR2: SGHTA and FQGNSA. The trim removed 4 bases at V and 15 bases at J, leaving 13 bases unmatched. The length of the CDR3 is 15 residues. CDR3 region: CASSSIDRGDLLLHF. Written as DNA, the CDR3 is TGTGCCAGCAGCTCCATAGACAGGGGGGATCTCCTCCTCCACTTT.

For the CDR3, the DNA is TGTGCCACCCGGGACAGGACCTACGAGCAGTACTTC. Protein sequence: CATRDRTYEQYF. The rearrangement uses TRBV2 and TRBJ2-7; TRBD1 aligns across 8 bases. The length of the CDR3 is 12 residues. The J segment lost 2 bases and the V segment lost 10 bases, leaving 4 bases of the junction unmatched. Germline CDR1 SNHLY, CDR2 FYNNEI.

In its sample, this clonotype was seen a few times. The chain joins TRBV28 to TRBJ1-1; TRBD1 matches at 7 bases. The germline V gene has CDR1 MDHEN and CDR2 SYDVKM. Trimming took 4 bases from V and 1 from J; bases not matched to a gene: 9. This CDR3 comprises 16 residues. The CDR3 DNA is TGTGCCAGCAGTTACGGGACAGAACTCGAGAACACTGAAGCTTTCTTT. Protein product: CASSYGTELENTEAFF.

The chain joins TRBV6-5 to TRBJ1-2; D not resolved. The V gene's germline CDR1 is MNHEY and CDR2 SVGAGI. The CDR3 runs to 14 residues. V was shortened by 6 bases and J by 4 bases, with 15 bases between the two germline ends. DNA of the CDR3: TGTGCCAGCAGCTACGGTGACGGTATCTATGGCTACACCTTC. Its translation: CASSYGDGIYGYTF.

A word on this clonotype: Its ends do not fully match the called genes, so a read error is possible. The chain links TRBV5-5 to TRBJ2-3; 11 nucleotides align to TRBD1. Germline CDR1 SGHKS, CDR2 YYEKEE (reference sequence). The CDR3 runs 13 residues. The CDR3 DNA follows: TGTGCCAGCAGCTCCTCCGGGACAGGGGGTCGGAATTTT. Encoded protein: CASSSSGTGGRNF.

The sample holds a few counts of this clonotype. The V gene is TRBV6-1, the J gene TRBJ1-1; TRBD1 might be the D (6 bases). Trimming stripped 8 bases from V and 0 bases from J, with 22 bases between. This CDR3 has 17 amino acids. The germline gives CDR1 MNHNS, CDR2 SASEGT. CDR3 sequence (DNA): TGTGCCAGCCTCCCCGGGGGCGCGGGGATTCTGAACACTGAAGCTTTCTTT. Protein sequence: CASLPGGAGILNTEAFF.

This clonotype has a handful of counts. This chain uses TRBV12-5 with TRBJ1-2; the D is unclear. There are 16 residues in the CDR3. Germline V lookup: CDR1 LGHNT, CDR2 FRNRAP. V was shortened by 0 bases and J by 6 bases, with 17 bases between the two germline ends. CDR3 amino acids: CASGLVKSRGTHGYTF. The CDR3 DNA reads TGTGCTAGTGGTTTGGTAAAGAGCCGAGGTACGCATGGCTACACCTTC.

The chain employs TRBV28 and TRBJ1-1; TRBD1 might be the D (6 bases). The CDR3 runs 15 residues. V lost 6 bases, J lost 3 bases, and 17 bases lay in between. CDR1 and CDR2 (germline): MDHEN, SYDVKM. Here the CDR3 reads CASSYGEGGYTEAFF. In DNA, the CDR3 is TGTGCCAGCAGCTATGGGGAAGGGGGGTACACTGAAGCTTTCTTT.

CDR3 sequence: CASSFDWGQSGELFF. DNA for the CDR3: TGTGCCAGCAGTTTCGACTGGGGACAATCCGGGGAGCTGTTTTTT. The genes are TRBV27 and TRBJ2-2, with D perhaps TRBD1 (6 bases). The CDR3 spans 15 residues. Between the trimmed V and J ends, which lost 3 bases and 6 bases, there was a span of 14 bases. CDR1 and CDR2 (germline): MNHEY, SMNVEV (reference sequence).

The chain is built from TRBV27 and TRBJ2-7; the D is unclear. V lost 2 bases to trimming and J lost 4 bases, with 9 bases between them. The germline V gene has CDR1 MNHEY and CDR2 SMNVEV (reference sequence). This CDR3 spans 13 amino acids. CDR3 sequence: CASSLDSQYEQYF. Written as DNA, the CDR3 is TGTGCCAGCAGTTTAGACTCCCAATACGAGCAGTACTTC.

The gene calls are TRBV19 and TRBJ1-1; perhaps TRBD1 as D (6 bases). V lost 7 bases, J lost 4 bases, and 16 bases lay in between. The V gene's germline CDR1 is LNHDA and CDR2 SQIVND (reference sequence). The CDR3 sequence is 14 residues long. CDR3 loop: CASTTRGAPTEAFF. The CDR3 DNA is TGTGCCAGTACCACAAGGGGGGCGCCCACTGAAGCTTTCTTT.

The chain recombines TRBV20-1 with TRBJ2-7; TRBD2 matches at 15 bases. Germline CDR1 reads DFQATT; CDR2 reads SNEGSKA (reference sequence). CDR3 size: 20 residues. V trimming: 0 bases; J trimming: 2 bases; junction bases outside the gene matches: 14. CDR3 in amino acids: CSARDGGLAGGPSLTYEQYF. DNA of the CDR3: TGCAGTGCTAGAGATGGGGGACTAGCGGGGGGTCCATCGCTTACCTACGAGCAGTACTTC.